A selection of T cell receptor beta chains follows, all from one sample in a study of T cell repertoires in cytomegalovirus infection. TCRdb re-derived calls from the reads in MiXCR, one entry per CDR3 protein. This table holds 65,000 to 85,000 distinct CDR3 sequences, roughly 28% found once. What these receptors recognize is not known. Sample: CD8+ T cells from cultured PBMCs, taken from culture after CMV antigen stimulation. The receptor source for this set is a human donor in good health (CMV status not recorded). Some clones in this sample may be carry-over from other donors' samples. The CDR3 runs from the conserved cysteine through the conserved F or W. D genes are given only for firm matches. Size is omitted from some rows. Given values are once, few, many or a class for expanded clones.

D,V,size,J,CDR3
-,TRBV4-2,-,TRBJ2-7,CASSRSSYEQYF
TRBD2,TRBV12-3/TRBV12-4,-,TRBJ2-5,CASSTGLAVGETQYF
-,TRBV7-2,many,TRBJ1-4,CASSSTYGTATNEKLFF
-,TRBV12-3/TRBV12-4,many,TRBJ2-7,CASSLVGSSSYEQYF
-,TRBV6-5,-,TRBJ2-1,CASSYGAYNEQFF
-,TRBV6-5,-,TRBJ1-1,CASSYFSGTEAFF
-,TRBV9,-,TRBJ2-5,CASSAPQGVETQYF
-,TRBV24-1,-,TRBJ1-2,CATSEPLWPYGYTF
-,TRBV3-1,-,TRBJ2-5,CASSHDETQYF
-,TRBV6-2/TRBV6-3,-,TRBJ1-2,CASSDDGFNTF
-,TRBV7-9,few,TRBJ2-5,CASSFVREETQYF
-,TRBV4-1,-,TRBJ2-7,CASSQDDVYEQYF
TRBD2,TRBV7-6,many,TRBJ2-6,CASSDRGGPSESGANVLTF
-,TRBV6-2/TRBV6-3,-,TRBJ2-3,CASSPYGADRYTDTQYF
TRBD1,TRBV14,many,TRBJ1-5,CASSPRDREKNQPQHF
-,TRBV5-1,many,TRBJ2-2,CASSLVDTGELFF
TRBD1,TRBV28,many,TRBJ1-5,CASSSDRGQFGSQPQHF
-,TRBV4-3,-,TRBJ2-1,CASSRRDRDYNEQFF
TRBD1,TRBV7-3,few,TRBJ1-2,CASGEGTGLGGYTF
-,TRBV6-1,-,TRBJ1-4,CASSYRQGREKLFF
-,TRBV7-2,many,TRBJ1-2,CASRSPLGRVDYGYTF
-,TRBV7-9,-,TRBJ1-4,CASSLAWGLGEKLFF
TRBD2,TRBV11-1,few,TRBJ2-3,CASSFPRGLPTSGGSLDTDTQYF
TRBD1,TRBV10-3,few,TRBJ2-3,CAISDQGQGAGDTQYF
TRBD1,TRBV4-3,many,TRBJ1-5,CASSLTTGINQPQHF
TRBD1,TRBV12-3/TRBV12-4,few,TRBJ1-2,CASRLSFGQGESYGYTF
TRBD2,TRBV7-4,many,TRBJ2-6,CASCKRGVGANVLTF
TRBD2,TRBV27,many,TRBJ2-3,CASSQGLAGSDTQYF
-,TRBV4-3,few,TRBJ2-1,CASSQDTSSYNEQFF
-,TRBV6-1,-,TRBJ1-1,CASSGRGMNTEAFF
-,TRBV7-6,-,TRBJ1-2,CASSLKGGEKLYGYTF
-,TRBV12-3/TRBV12-4,-,TRBJ2-5,CASSLVQETQYF
TRBD1,TRBV19,-,TRBJ2-3,CASSIWDSSWGQYF
-,TRBV24-1,-,TRBJ2-2,CATSVRGTGELFF
TRBD2,TRBV18,-,TRBJ2-2,CASSPGPLTSGINTGELFF
-,TRBV5-5,-,TRBJ2-5,CASSADRVVGETQYF
-,TRBV7-8,many,TRBJ2-7,CASSLGSKSYEQYF
-,TRBV11-1,few,TRBJ2-7,CATEGVSYEQYF
-,TRBV28,-,TRBJ2-3,CASTGGYTQYF
TRBD2,TRBV20-1,-,TRBJ2-7,CSAREELAGDIYEQYF
-,TRBV6-6,many,TRBJ1-4,CASSSTGSTTNEKLFF
-,TRBV29-1,-,TRBJ2-7,CSGGHQSYEQYF
-,TRBV30,once,TRBJ2-7,CAWSVGSYEQYF
TRBD1,TRBV12-3/TRBV12-4,few,TRBJ1-2,CASSPRLTGVLDGYTF
-,TRBV12-3/TRBV12-4,many,TRBJ1-1,CASSGHMSLNTEAFF
-,TRBV27,few,TRBJ2-7,CASSLVGGPSYEQYF
TRBD1,TRBV10-1,-,TRBJ2-3,CASSEWTGAPDTQYF
TRBD2,TRBV28,few,TRBJ2-3,CASRLERGGSTDTQYF
-,TRBV6-8,-,TRBJ1-2,CASSDPGTLEGYTF
-,TRBV20-1,few,TRBJ1-3,CSAREGAAGNTIYF
-,TRBV7-9,-,TRBJ2-1,CASSLPRAVGNEQFF
-,TRBV4-1,-,TRBJ2-1,CASSLSGNEQFF
-,TRBV12-3/TRBV12-4,few,TRBJ1-1,CASSHSPNTATEAFF
-,TRBV9,-,TRBJ2-5,CASSASGGSQETQYF
-,TRBV7-6,-,TRBJ2-7,CASSLMDYEQYF
-,TRBV7-9,-,TRBJ2-5,CASSSGYQETQYF
-,TRBV19,-,TRBJ2-2,CASSIRSPPNTGELFF
TRBD2,TRBV6-5,-,TRBJ2-7,CAAGGTDFYEQYF
-,TRBV9,-,TRBJ2-7,CASSAGGSLHEQYF